This entry is about one T cell receptor beta chain. Its antigen is not identified. The sample is drawn from a study of cytotoxic CD8 clonotypes in ibrutinib-treated CLL. Study details: Around 25 partial and 2 complete responses; at median approximately 70 months, approximately 15 remitted, about twelve progressed. The study's findings and limits: Baseline levels of clonality went above those of age-matched healthy donors and moved with circulating CD8+ T-cell counts.

Libraries were prepared by immunoSEQ multiplex PCR; TCRdb keeps only in-frame clonotypes and omits some of them. The sample yields a few hundred thousand clones, roughly 67% seen once. This material consisted of PBMCs, taken after 36 months of ibrutinib treatment. The receptor was derived from a human donor with chronic lymphocytic leukemia.

The CDR3 sequence is CASSRGIRSYEQYF. The CDR3 region has the DNA TGTGCCAGCAGCCGCGGGATAAGATCCTACGAGCAGTACTTC. J is TRBJ2-7 and V is TRBV7-6, with D maybe TRBD2 (6 bases). Trimming stripped 5 bases from V and 1 base from J, with 12 bases between. This CDR3 is 14 amino acids long. Germline V gives CDR1 SGHVS, CDR2 FNYEAQ.